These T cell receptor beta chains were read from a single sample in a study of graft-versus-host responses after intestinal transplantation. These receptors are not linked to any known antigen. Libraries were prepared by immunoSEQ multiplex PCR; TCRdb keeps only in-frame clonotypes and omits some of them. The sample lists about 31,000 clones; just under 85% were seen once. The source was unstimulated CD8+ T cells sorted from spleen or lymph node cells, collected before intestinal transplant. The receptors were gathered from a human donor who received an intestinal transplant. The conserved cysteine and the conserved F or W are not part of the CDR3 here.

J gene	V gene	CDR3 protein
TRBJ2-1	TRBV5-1	ASRPGLAGEWPYNEQF
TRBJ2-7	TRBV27	ASSPSRGGPSTYEQY
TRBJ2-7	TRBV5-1	ASSLASVIAGGPYEQY
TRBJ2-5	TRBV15	ATSPAGVEETQY
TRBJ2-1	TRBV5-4	ASSLDGSSYNEQF
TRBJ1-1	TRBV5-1	ASSYDRAENTEAF
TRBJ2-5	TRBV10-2	ASSEFLAGGQETQY
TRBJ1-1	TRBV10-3	AISSDGVNTEAF
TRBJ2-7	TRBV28	ASSFTGTSGR
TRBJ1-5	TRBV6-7	ASSYWDSGPRGPQH
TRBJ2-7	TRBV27	AASQILGRTYEQY
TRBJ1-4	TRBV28	ASSPPGQEGEKLF
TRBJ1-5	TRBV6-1	ASSEGGSFQPQH
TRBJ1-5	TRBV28	ASSSGFSNQPQH
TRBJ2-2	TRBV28	ASSLLLAVTGELF
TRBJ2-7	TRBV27	ASGRGGVPYEQY
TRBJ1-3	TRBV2	ASSEAFGSGNTIY
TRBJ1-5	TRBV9	ASSVEGTIGEPQH
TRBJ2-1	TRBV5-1	ASSLVGGSREQF
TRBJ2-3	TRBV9	ASSSGLAGRTDTQY
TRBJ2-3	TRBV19	ASSNRVDTQY
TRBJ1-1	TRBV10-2	ASGTGGTEAF
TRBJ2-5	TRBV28	ASSSAGLAGRETQY
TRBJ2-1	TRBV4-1	ASSQGLANEQF
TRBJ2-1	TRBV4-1	ASSQDSSGYNEQF
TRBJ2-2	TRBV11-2	ASSLWPYTGELF
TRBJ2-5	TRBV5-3	ARSSMGKREQETQY
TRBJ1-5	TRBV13	ASSVQGSNQPQH
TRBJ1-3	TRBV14	ASSLGSGNTIY
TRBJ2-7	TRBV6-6	ASSHQWPSYEQY
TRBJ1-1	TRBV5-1	ASSLGATGTEAF
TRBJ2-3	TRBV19	ASSFGLAATDTQY
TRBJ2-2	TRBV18	ASSPRSHTGELF
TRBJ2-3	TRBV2	ASSDYLSEY
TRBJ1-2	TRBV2	ASSDPGQGIYGYT
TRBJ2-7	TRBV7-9	ASSPPTSGITYEQY
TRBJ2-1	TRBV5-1	ASSWMDEGNEQF
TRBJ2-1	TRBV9	ASSGTSGYNEQF
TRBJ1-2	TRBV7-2	ASSLGRGTYGYT
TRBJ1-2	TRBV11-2	ASSLGGGGYT
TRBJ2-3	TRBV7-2	ASSLSGADTQY
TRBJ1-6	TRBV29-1	SAARGFTPNNSPLH